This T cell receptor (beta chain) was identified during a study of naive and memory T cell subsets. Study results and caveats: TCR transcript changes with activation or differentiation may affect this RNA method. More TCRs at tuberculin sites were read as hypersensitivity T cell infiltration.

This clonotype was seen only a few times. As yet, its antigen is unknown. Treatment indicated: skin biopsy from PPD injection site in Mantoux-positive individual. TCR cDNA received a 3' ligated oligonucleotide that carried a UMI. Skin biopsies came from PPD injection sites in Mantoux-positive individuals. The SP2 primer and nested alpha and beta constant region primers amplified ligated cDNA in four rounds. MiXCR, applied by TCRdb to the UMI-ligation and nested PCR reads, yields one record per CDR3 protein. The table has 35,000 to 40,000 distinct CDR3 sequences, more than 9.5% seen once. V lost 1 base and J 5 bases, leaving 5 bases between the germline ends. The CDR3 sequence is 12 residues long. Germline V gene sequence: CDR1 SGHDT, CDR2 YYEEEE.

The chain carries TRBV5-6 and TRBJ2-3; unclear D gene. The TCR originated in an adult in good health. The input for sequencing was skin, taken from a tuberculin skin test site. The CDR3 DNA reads TGTGCCAGCAGCTTGTATGGAGATACGCAGTATTTT. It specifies CASSLYGDTQYF.